Shown below are 19 T cell receptor beta chains from a single sample sequenced in a study of shared clonotypes between healthy human individuals. TCRdb keeps only in-frame clones here, not all; method: immunoSEQ multiplex PCR. The sample holds about a million clones; about 75% are singletons and the top ten take approximately 1.3%. The sequenced material came from memory CD4+ T cells sorted from blood. As to subset: CD45RA-negative fraction. These receptors all come from a man aged 18-30 years in good health.

V gene TRBV11-2 combines with J gene TRBJ1-1; D is unclear. Trimming left V 2 bases short and J 7 bases short, with 11 bases between. Per germline, CDR1 SGHAT and CDR2 FQNNGV. The CDR3 is made up of 13 amino acids. DNA for the CDR3: TGTGCCAGCAGCTTAAGCATCCCCGGTGAAGCTTTCTTT. It specifies CASSLSIPGEAFF.

CDR3 amino acids: CASSIGKGALRAPITYEQYF. The CDR3 coding sequence is TGTGCCAGTAGTATTGGAAAGGGGGCCCTACGAGCACCCATCACCTACGAGCAGTACTTC. The J gene is TRBJ2-7, the V gene TRBV19; 7 bases match TRBD1. Germline V gene sequence: CDR1 LNHDA, CDR2 SQIVND (reference sequence). The CDR3 is 20 amino acids. With V trimmed by 3 bases and J by 2 bases, 22 bases remained unmatched.

The chain has TRBV7-2 and TRBJ2-4; D remains unclear. CDR1 is SGHTA and CDR2 is FQGNSA in the germline V gene. This CDR3 has 16 residues. V lost 0 bases to trimming and J lost 7 bases, with 16 bases between them. CDR3 protein: CASSLAAALARNIQYF. CDR3 DNA sequence: TGTGCCAGCAGCTTAGCGGCGGCCCTCGCCCGTAACATTCAGTACTTC. The variable domain in full, completed from reference TRBV7-2 and TRBJ2-4, reads GAGVSQSPSNKVTEKGKDVELRCDPISGHTALYWYRQSLGQGLEFLIYFQGNSAPDKSGLPSDRFSAERTGGSVSTLTIQRTQQEDSAVYLCASSLAAALARNIQYFGAGTRLSVL.

The chain has TRBV5-4 and TRBJ2-5, with TRBD1 identical over 9 bases. The germline CDR1 and CDR2 sequences are SGHNT and YYREEE (reference sequence). This CDR3 has 15 amino acids. J gave up 2 bases and V 4 bases, and 6 bases lay outside the gene matches. The DNA of the CDR3 is TGTGCCAGCAGCAGGGGACAGGGCCGGCAAGAGACCCAGTACTTC. This encodes CASSRGQGRQETQYF.

This chain joins TRBV6-6 and TRBJ1-1; 8 bases align to TRBD1. The CDR3 is 14 residues long. Germline trimming cut 6 bases from V and 3 bases from J; bases unmatched to any gene: 6. CDR1 is MNHNY and CDR2 is SVGAGI in the germline V gene (reference sequence). The CDR3 DNA sequence: TGTGCCAGCAGCCTGACAGGGGTATACACTGAAGCTTTCTTT. Protein sequence: CASSLTGVYTEAFF.

The V gene is TRBV6-5, the J gene TRBJ1-2; D remains ambiguous. The CDR3 runs to 13 residues. Germline V CDR1 and CDR2: MNHEY, SVGAGI. With 6 bases removed from V and 5 bases from J, the gap between germline ends came to 13 bases. CDR3 region: CASSLERLYGYTF. The CDR3 nucleotides read TGTGCCAGCAGCCTGGAAAGATTATATGGCTACACCTTC.

This sequence joins TRBV27 and TRBJ2-7, with D tentatively TRBD1 (5 bases). This CDR3 comprises 14 residues. Germline V gene data show CDR1 as MNHEY and CDR2 as SMNVEV (reference sequence). V lost 3 bases to trimming and J lost 2 bases, with 11 bases between them. CDR3 bases: TGTGCCAGCAGTTTGGTCCAGGGCCCCTACGAGCAGTACTTC. Its translation: CASSLVQGPYEQYF.

The CDR3 DNA sequence: TGCAGCGTTGCGCGGGAGAGCTACGAGCAGTACTTC. Its protein product is CSVARESYEQYF. The chain recombines TRBV29-1 with TRBJ2-7; 7 bases line up with TRBD2. The CDR3 spans 12 residues. The V segment lost 4 bases and the J segment 3 bases; nucleotides outside the gene matches: 3. Germline CDR1 SQVTM, CDR2 ANQGSEA.

The CDR3, as DNA: TGCGCCAGCAGCCATTTAGGGGACCCGACCTACGAGCAGTACTTC. Translated: CASSHLGDPTYEQYF. This chain links TRBV4-1 with TRBJ2-5; D is tentatively TRBD1 or TRBD2 (5 bases each). The DNA end is more similar to TRBJ2-7, so the J call may be wrong. Germline V gene lookup returns CDR1 MGHRA and CDR2 YSYEKL. The CDR3 extends over 15 amino acids.

V and J are TRBV27 and TRBJ2-2; D tentatively fits TRBD1 or TRBD2 (5 bases each). Per germline, CDR1 MNHEY and CDR2 SMNVEV (reference sequence). The CDR3 is made up of 17 amino acids. Trimming shortened V by 3 bases and J by 0 bases, and 14 bases separated the two germline ends. The CDR3 region has the DNA TGTGCCAGCAGTTTGTGGGGGTTCGGAGCGAACACCGGGGAGCTGTTTTTT. Its translation is CASSLWGFGANTGELFF.

Comments on this clone: The same CDR3 arises from other DNA sequences in this sample as well. The V and J genes are TRBV18 and TRBJ2-7; TRBD2 matches 7 bases. Germline CDR1 and CDR2: KGHSH and LQKENI. V shed 0 bases and J 1 base; nucleotides not matched to a gene: 3. CDR3 length equals 15 residues. The CDR3, as DNA: TGTGCCAGCTCACCACCCAGCGGGGCATCCTACGAGCAGTACTTC. It yields the protein CASSPPSGASYEQYF.

This clone was seen once. The chain carries TRBV11-2 and TRBJ2-1; no definite D call. Germline lookup yields CDR1 SGHAT and CDR2 FQNNGV. Trimming shortened V by 3 bases and J by 9 bases, and 9 bases separated the two germline ends. The CDR3 covers 12 residues. The CDR3 region has the DNA TGTGCCAGCAGCTTCTCAATGGGTGAGCAGTTCTTC. Its translation: CASSFSMGEQFF.

The chain joins TRBV18 to TRBJ1-6; possibly TRBD1 for D (6 bases). CDR3 length: 15 amino acids. Germline-derived CDR1 and CDR2 are KGHSH and LQKENI. Trimming took 2 bases from V and 8 from J, leaving 13 bases between them. The CDR3 nucleotides are TGTGCCAGCTCACCAATCACAGGGATCGATTCACCCCTCCACTTT. Translated: CASSPITGIDSPLHF.

This clone was recorded once. The rearrangement links TRBV6-1 to TRBJ2-5; 8 nucleotides line up with TRBD1. Germline loops: CDR1 MNHNS, CDR2 SASEGT. The V segment lost 4 bases and the J segment 5 bases; nucleotides outside the gene matches: 6. The CDR3 is 14 residues long. The CDR3 protein is CASSAQGARETQYF. Here the CDR3 DNA reads TGTGCCAGCAGTGCCCAGGGGGCTAGGGAGACCCAGTACTTC.

This sequence joins TRBV7-8 and TRBJ2-3; unclear D gene. V was trimmed by 5 bases and J by 4 bases, leaving 22 bases between them. Looked up from germline, CDR1 is SGHVS and CDR2 is FQNEAQ. CDR3 size: 17 residues. The CDR3 DNA is TGTGCCAGCAGCCGGACCGGGCCTACCGCCACACCAGATACGCAGTATTTT. Amino acids: CASSRTGPTATPDTQYF.

The rearrangement uses TRBV6-1 and TRBJ1-2; tentative D call: TRBD1 (5 bases). The CDR3 has 14 residues. V gave up 2 bases and J gave up 4 bases, with 11 bases separating them. Germline loops: CDR1 MNHNS, CDR2 SASEGT. The DNA of the CDR3 is TGTGCCAGCAGTGAAATGGGGGAAATCTATGGCTACACCTTC. Its translation is CASSEMGEIYGYTF.

This chain joins TRBV5-8 and TRBJ2-1, with 12 bases identical to TRBD2. Trimming at V came to 4 bases and at J to 4 bases, leaving 6 bases not matched to a gene. Germline CDR1 and CDR2: SGHTS and YDEGEE. There are 16 residues in the CDR3. CDR3: CASSNRLAGVYNEQFF. The CDR3 DNA reads as TGTGCCAGCAGCAACCGACTAGCGGGAGTGTACAATGAGCAGTTCTTC.

V and J are TRBV27 and TRBJ2-3, with D hard to call. V lost 4 bases and J lost 1, with 12 bases in between. The V gene's germline CDR1 is MNHEY and CDR2 SMNVEV (reference sequence). This CDR3 comprises 15 residues. CDR3: CASSSRSTRTDTQYF. The CDR3 DNA reads as TGTGCCAGCAGTTCCCGATCTACTCGCACAGATACGCAGTATTTT.

J is TRBJ2-3 and V is TRBV10-3; tentatively, D is TRBD1 (6 bases). Trimming left V 6 bases short and J 0 bases short, with 13 bases between. This CDR3 is built from 15 residues. Germline V gene data show CDR1 as ENHRY and CDR2 as SYGVKD. This CDR3 reads CAIRLTGSSTDTQYF. In nucleotides, the CDR3 is TGTGCCATCAGATTGACAGGATCTAGCACAGATACGCAGTATTTT.